The 24 T cell receptor beta chains listed next were all sequenced from one sample in a study of glioma-infiltrating T cells after dendritic cell vaccination. Time point denoted: after dendritic cell vaccination, including at tumor progression/relapse. TCRdb's table, derived via immunoSEQ multiplex PCR, lists solely in-frame clones and lacks some. Counted here are approximately 99,000 clones, approximately 80% occurring once; the ten biggest clones make up about 5.7%. The sequenced sample was blood, obtained after dendritic cell vaccination. The receptors were sampled from a human donor with glioblastoma.

This rearrangement joins TRBV7-2 to TRBJ1-2; the D gene is possibly TRBD1 (6 bases). From germline, CDR1 is SGHTA and CDR2 FQGNSA. Trimming cost V 5 bases and J 2 bases, with 12 bases left between them. The CDR3 spans 14 residues. The CDR3 reads CASSTPGQNYGYTF. As DNA, the CDR3 is TGTGCCAGCAGCACTCCCGGACAGAACTATGGCTACACCTTC.

The chain links TRBV6-1 to TRBJ2-3, with D perhaps TRBD1 (5 bases). The CDR3 sequence is 15 residues long. The V end lost 1 base, the J end lost 4 bases, and 12 bases lay between the germline ends. Germline lookup yields CDR1 MNHNS and CDR2 SASEGT. In nucleotides, the CDR3 is TGTGCCAGCAGTGAAGTCGGGCAGGGCCCAGATACGCAGTATTTT. Its translation is CASSEVGQGPDTQYF.

The chain combines TRBV18 with TRBJ1-1; possibly TRBD1 for D (5 bases). The CDR3 contains 15 residues. V lost 2 bases and J 3 bases, leaving 13 bases between the germline ends. Germline loops: CDR1 KGHSH, CDR2 LQKENI. CDR3 sequence reads: CASSPLTGGDTEAFF. The CDR3 nucleotides read TGTGCCAGCTCACCATTAACGGGGGGGGACACTGAAGCTTTCTTT. Full variable domain (missing parts from reference TRBV18 and TRBJ1-1): NAGVMQNPRHLVRRRGQEARLRCSPMKGHSHVYWYRQLPEEGLKFMVYLQKENIIDESGMPKERFSAEFPKEGPSILRIQQVVRGDSAAYFCASSPLTGGDTEAFFGQGTRLTVV.

The gene calls are TRBV5-1 and TRBJ2-3, with 9 bases that match TRBD2. The germline gives CDR1 SGHRS, CDR2 YFSETQ. The CDR3 runs to 17 residues. V shed 0 bases, J shed 0 bases, and the junction held 5 bases outside the gene matches. CDR3 residues: CASSLGRGGGSTDTQYF. As DNA, the CDR3 is TGCGCCAGCAGCTTGGGGCGGGGGGGCGGTAGCACAGATACGCAGTATTTT. The full variable domain, rest sourced from reference TRBV5-1 and TRBJ2-3, is KAGVTQTPRYLIKTRGQQVTLSCSPISGHRSVSWYQQTPGQGLQFLFEYFSETQRNKGNFPGRFSGRQFSNSRSEMNVSTLELGDSALYLCASSLGRGGGSTDTQYFGPGTRLTVL.

This clone came up once. This chain links TRBV4-1 with TRBJ2-1, with 7 bases aligning to TRBD2. V was pared by 2 bases and J by 5 bases, with 12 bases of the junction left unmatched. This CDR3 contains 17 residues. Germline V gene lookup returns CDR1 MGHRA and CDR2 YSYEKL. As DNA, the CDR3 is TGCGCCAGCAGCCAATACTGGGCTAGCGGCAAAGACAATGAGCAGTTCTTC. Its translation: CASSQYWASGKDNEQFF.

J is TRBJ2-3 and V is TRBV2, with 7 bases matching TRBD2. The CDR3 consists of 14 residues. After removal of 7 bases from V and 6 bases from J, the junction contained 10 bases not matched to a gene. Germline V gene lookup returns CDR1 SNHLY and CDR2 FYNNEI. CDR3 bases: TGTGCCAGCAACCTCGCCCGGGGGGTGGATACGCAGTATTTT. This gives the protein CASNLARGVDTQYF.

V and J are TRBV5-1 and TRBJ1-5, with D possibly matching TRBD1 (5 bases). The CDR3 is 14 amino acids. The V end was cut by 2 bases, the J end by 5 bases, with 11 bases between. Per germline, CDR1 SGHRS and CDR2 YFSETQ. The CDR3 spells CASSFQGGDQPQHF. In DNA form, the CDR3 reads TGCGCCAGCAGCTTCCAGGGAGGGGATCAGCCCCAGCATTTT. Full variable domain (rest looked up from reference TRBV5-1 and TRBJ1-5): KAGVTQTPRYLIKTRGQQVTLSCSPISGHRSVSWYQQTPGQGLQFLFEYFSETQRNKGNFPGRFSGRQFSNSRSEMNVSTLELGDSALYLCASSFQGGDQPQHFGDGTRLSIL.

CDR3 sequence: CASSIQGSDNEQFF. CDR3 DNA: TGTGCCAGTAGTATACAGGGAAGTGACAATGAGCAGTTCTTC. V usage is TRBV19 and J usage is TRBJ2-1; weak D call: TRBD1 (5 bases). Germline V CDR1 and CDR2: LNHDA, SQIVND (reference sequence). CDR3 size: 14 residues. V lost 2 bases, J lost 5 bases, and 10 bases lay in between.

The chain links TRBV7-2 to TRBJ1-1; 9 nucleotides align to TRBD1. V lost 5 bases to trimming and J lost 0 bases; unmatched junction nucleotides: 10. CDR1 and CDR2 (germline): SGHTA, FQGNSA. The CDR3 spans 17 residues. The DNA of the CDR3 is TGTGCCAGCAGCCCGATGACAGGGGGGGTCCTGAACACTGAAGCTTTCTTT. Its translation: CASSPMTGGVLNTEAFF. Variable domain in full (rest from reference TRBV7-2 and TRBJ1-1): GAGVSQSPSNKVTEKGKDVELRCDPISGHTALYWYRQSLGQGLEFLIYFQGNSAPDKSGLPSDRFSAERTGGSVSTLTIQRTQQEDSAVYLCASSPMTGGVLNTEAFFGQGTRLTVV.

This chain links TRBV28 with TRBJ1-2; 11 bases match TRBD1. Germline values: CDR1 MDHEN, CDR2 SYDVKM. This CDR3 has 14 amino acids. V lost 7 bases and J lost 8; bases outside the gene matches: 9. The CDR3 spells CASIRTGGIGGYTF. The CDR3 bases are TGTGCCAGCATCCGGACAGGGGGCATAGGAGGCTACACCTTC.

The rearrangement links TRBV5-8 to TRBJ1-4; D perhaps matches TRBD1 (6 bases). Trimming took off 3 bases at V and 4 bases at J, with 13 bases between the two ends. The CDR3 has 15 amino acids. Germline-derived CDR1 and CDR2 are SGHTS and YDEGEE. As DNA, the CDR3 is TGTGCCAGCAGCTCTGCGGACAGTCATAATGAAAAACTGTTTTTT. Its translation: CASSSADSHNEKLFF. Full variable domain (outside the CDR3, taken from reference TRBV5-8 and TRBJ1-4): EAGVTQSPTHLIKTRGQQATLRCSPISGHTSVYWYQQALGLGLQFLLWYDEGEERNRGNFPPRFSGRQFPNYSSELNVNALELEDSALYLCASSSADSHNEKLFFGSGTQLSVL.

The rearrangement links TRBV29-1 to TRBJ1-1, with TRBD1 as a possible D gene (6 bases). This CDR3 contains 14 residues. V shed 3 bases and J shed 5 bases, with 16 bases lying between them. Germline assignment: CDR1 SQVTM and CDR2 ANQGSEA. CDR3 in DNA: TGCAGCGTTGATTTGGCGGGGGGCCGGACTGAAGCTTTCTTT. It yields the protein CSVDLAGGRTEAFF.

The chain employs TRBV5-1 and TRBJ2-1, with TRBD1 matching over 7 bases. The germline gives CDR1 SGHRS, CDR2 YFSETQ. J gave up 7 bases and V 4 bases, and 5 bases lay outside the gene matches. The CDR3 sequence is 13 residues long. CDR3 bases: TGCGCCAGCAGCCTCGGGACAGCAAATGAGCAGTTCTTC. Protein product: CASSLGTANEQFF. Full variable domain (missing parts from reference TRBV5-1 and TRBJ2-1): KAGVTQTPRYLIKTRGQQVTLSCSPISGHRSVSWYQQTPGQGLQFLFEYFSETQRNKGNFPGRFSGRQFSNSRSEMNVSTLELGDSALYLCASSLGTANEQFFGPGTRLTVL.

This sequence joins TRBV28 and TRBJ2-7; the match to TRBD1 covers 8 bases. V shed 7 bases and J 4 bases; nucleotides not matched to a gene: 9. The CDR3 extends over 14 amino acids. CDR1 is MDHEN, CDR2 SYDVKM, per germline. The CDR3 region is CASTTGTGFYEQYF. CDR3 sequence (DNA): TGTGCCAGCACTACCGGGACAGGTTTTTACGAGCAGTACTTC.

This clone was seen just once. J is TRBJ1-1 and V is TRBV19; 9 bases align to TRBD1. Germline CDR1 LNHDA, CDR2 SQIVND (reference sequence). This CDR3 is 16 amino acids long. V was clipped by 3 bases and J by 3 bases; unmatched bases: 8. Here the CDR3 DNA reads TGTGCCAGTAGTATTTCTGGGACAGGGTCGGACACTGAAGCTTTCTTT. Translating it yields CASSISGTGSDTEAFF.

This chain uses TRBV7-9 with TRBJ2-1; D is possibly TRBD2 (5 bases). Looked up from germline, CDR1 is SEHNR and CDR2 is FQNEAQ (reference sequence). V lost 3 bases to trimming and J lost 3 bases, with 9 bases between them. CDR3 length: 14 amino acids. CDR3 loop: CASSFRGNYNEQFF. CDR3 nucleotide sequence: TGTGCCAGCAGCTTTAGAGGGAACTACAATGAGCAGTTCTTC.

This clone turned up a few times. The chain uses TRBV5-7 and TRBJ2-1; the D is unclear. TRBV5-7 is an ORF; its function is uncertain. The ends were cut back, 4 bases at V and 7 bases at J, with 12 bases in the middle. The CDR3 sequence is 13 residues long. CDR3 coding DNA: TGTGCCAGCAGCCACGCTAGTGAAAATGAGCAGTTCTTC. Translation gives CASSHASENEQFF.

This chain uses TRBV29-1 with TRBJ2-3, with 8 nucleotides matching TRBD1. Per germline, CDR1 SQVTM and CDR2 ANQGSEA. V lost 3 bases to trimming and J lost 3 bases; unmatched junction nucleotides: 2. CDR3 length equals 13 residues. DNA of the CDR3: TGCAGCGTTGACAGGGGGCTTACAGATACGCAGTATTTT. It specifies CSVDRGLTDTQYF.

The V call is TRBV27, the J call TRBJ1-5; TRBD1 matches at 8 bases. V shed 3 bases and J 7 bases; nucleotides not matched to a gene: 2. This CDR3 spans 13 amino acids. Germline values: CDR1 MNHEY, CDR2 SMNVEV (reference sequence). The CDR3 is CASSFRGQQPQHF. The CDR3 coding sequence is TGTGCCAGCAGTTTCAGGGGGCAACAGCCCCAGCATTTT.

This sequence joins TRBV11-3 and TRBJ2-1; D is perhaps TRBD2 (5 bases). The V end lost 1 base, the J end lost 7 bases, and 11 bases lay between the germline ends. From germline, CDR1 is SGHNT and CDR2 YENEEA. The CDR3 is made up of 14 amino acids. CDR3 in amino acids: CASSLGPPGNEQFF. CDR3 DNA sequence: TGTGCCAGCAGCTTAGGGCCCCCGGGGAATGAGCAGTTCTTC.

The chain employs TRBV9 and TRBJ2-3; 10 positions match TRBD2. CDR3 length: 16 residues. Germline lookup yields CDR1 SGDLS and CDR2 YYNGEE. J was trimmed by 6 bases and V by 2 bases; bases with no gene match: 9. In nucleotides, the CDR3 is TGTGCCAGCAGCGTGCAAGCGGGGGGGCCGGTGGATACGCAGTATTTT. This sequence encodes CASSVQAGGPVDTQYF.

The V call is TRBV5-1, the J call TRBJ1-1; D is unresolved. Germline V lookup: CDR1 SGHRS, CDR2 YFSETQ. The CDR3 loop spans 14 amino acids. With 1 base removed from V and 2 bases from J, the gap between germline ends came to 9 bases. The CDR3 reads CASSLMSVNTEAFF. In DNA form, the CDR3 reads TGCGCCAGCAGCTTGATGTCTGTCAACACTGAAGCTTTCTTT.

The chain combines TRBV5-1 with TRBJ2-5; D gene ambiguous. From germline, CDR1 is SGHRS and CDR2 YFSETQ. This CDR3 contains 18 residues. V was pared by 0 bases and J by 5 bases, with 23 bases between. DNA for the CDR3: TGCGCCAGCAGCTTGGGGGCGACCGATGGGTTTTGGTGGGAGACCCAGTACTTC. This codes for CASSLGATDGFWWETQYF. The entire variable domain, with the rest obtained from reference TRBV5-1 and TRBJ2-5, is as follows: KAGVTQTPRYLIKTRGQQVTLSCSPISGHRSVSWYQQTPGQGLQFLFEYFSETQRNKGNFPGRFSGRQFSNSRSEMNVSTLELGDSALYLCASSLGATDGFWWETQYFGPGTRLLVL.

The V and J genes are TRBV7-9 and TRBJ1-4, with D tentatively TRBD1 (6 bases). Germline V lookup: CDR1 SEHNR, CDR2 FQNEAQ (reference sequence). The CDR3 has 14 residues. V lost 5 bases, J lost 7 bases, and 14 bases lay in between. CDR3 amino acids: CASSPGHLVEKLFF. Written as DNA, the CDR3 is TGTGCCAGCAGCCCGGGACATTTGGTTGAAAAACTGTTTTTT. The full variable domain, in which reference TRBV7-9 and TRBJ1-4 provide the parts outside the CDR3, is DTGVSQNPRHKITKRGQNVTFRCDPISEHNRLYWYRQTLGQGPEFLTYFQNEAQLEKSRLLSDRFSAERPKGSFSTLEIQRTEQGDSAMYLCASSPGHLVEKLFFGSGTQLSVL.